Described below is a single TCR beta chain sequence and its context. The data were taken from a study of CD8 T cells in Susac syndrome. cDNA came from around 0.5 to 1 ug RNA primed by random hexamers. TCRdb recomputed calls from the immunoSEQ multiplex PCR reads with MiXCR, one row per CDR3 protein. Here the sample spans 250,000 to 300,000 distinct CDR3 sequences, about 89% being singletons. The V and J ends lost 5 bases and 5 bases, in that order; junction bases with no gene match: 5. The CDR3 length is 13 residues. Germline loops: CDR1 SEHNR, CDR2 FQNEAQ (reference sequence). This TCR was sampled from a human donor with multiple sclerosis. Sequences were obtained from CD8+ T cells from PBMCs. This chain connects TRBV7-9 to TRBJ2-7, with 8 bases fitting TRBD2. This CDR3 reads CASSPSGSHEQYF. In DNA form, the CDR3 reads TGTGCCAGCAGCCCGAGCGGGAGCCACGAGCAGTACTTC.